These 23 T cell receptor beta chains were all obtained from the same sample, sequenced in a study of tumor-infiltrating lymphocytes in primary liver carcinoma. Total RNA and DNA came together from about 19-30 mg of bulk tissue without cell sorting. A primer matching the constant region was used to make TCR beta cDNA from 500 ng of total RNA. The TCR beta library was amplified through three nested multiplex PCR rounds in a modified ARM-PCR procedure. Each of the first two PCR rounds ran approximately 10 cycles with TRBV1-TRBV30 forward and C-beta reverse primers. TCRdb re-analysed the multiplex PCR reads in MiXCR, keeping a single row per CDR3 protein. The sample includes roughly 49,000 distinct CDR3 sequences, around 77% of them seen just once. Sequencing was done on a sample of liver tumor tissue from sampling region 5. The subset: tumor region T5, tumor centre. The receptors stem from a man aged 40-55 years with primary liver carcinoma and hepatitis B virus infection.

On this clonotype itself: Lacking the conserved final phenylalanine or tryptophan, this CDR3 likely reflects a read error. It is unclear where the CDR3 begins or ends on the DNA, so no DNA is shown, and the CDR3 is as TCRdb lists it. J is TRBJ2-2 and V is TRBV11-1; no DNA check was done on the table's D call, TRBD2. Germline CDR1 reads SGHAT; CDR2 reads FQDESV (reference sequence). The CDR3 spans 15 residues, counting both ends. CDR3 sequence: CARSYTGPFSGELSL.

This chain uses TRBV11-3 with TRBJ2-3; 7 nucleotides agree with TRBD2. Germline CDR1 SGHNT, CDR2 YENEEA. This CDR3 contains 15 residues. The CDR3 protein is CAGSFSGWRTDTQYF. The CDR3 nucleotides are TGTGCTGGCAGCTTTAGCGGGTGGCGGACAGATACGCAGTATTTT.

This clonotype was recorded once. The J gene is TRBJ2-1, the V gene TRBV6-5, with a weak D call TRBD2 (5 bases). Germline CDR1 reads MNHEY; CDR2 reads SVGAGI. V was cut by 11 bases and J by 8 bases, with 19 bases left in between. There are 13 residues in the CDR3. The CDR3 DNA reads TGTGCCTGCACTTCTAGTGGGAGCGATGAGCAGTTCTTC. It translates to CACTSSGSDEQFF.

The chain is built from TRBV6-2 or TRBV6-3 and TRBJ2-7; D is unclear. The CDR3 spans 14 residues. V lost 8 bases and J 1 base, leaving 15 bases between the germline ends. CDR1 and CDR2 (germline): MNHEY, SVGEGT. CDR3 bases: TGTGCCAGCGGTCAAAAGACGGAGTCCTACGAGCAGTACTTC. Amino acid sequence: CASGQKTESYEQYF.

The sample holds many counts of this clonotype. A much larger clone lies a single base off, so this may be a read error. The chain is built from TRBV29-1 and TRBJ1-5; D gene uncertain. This CDR3 has 12 amino acids. In germline, CDR1 is SQVTM, CDR2 ANQGSEA. Trimming pared 4 bases from V and 5 bases from J, leaving 9 bases between. The CDR3 nucleotides read TGCAGCGTTGGGGGAGGCGATCAGCCCCAGCATTTT. This encodes CSVGGGDQPQHF. Full variable domain (outside the CDR3, taken from reference TRBV29-1 and TRBJ1-5): SAVISQKPSRDICQRGTSLTIQCQVDSQVTMMFWYRQQPGQSLTLIATANQGSEATYESGFVIDKFPISRPNLTFSTLTVSNMSPEDSSIYLCSVGGGDQPQHFGDGTRLSIL.

This clonotype was detected ten times or more. This may be a read error: a much more frequent sequence differs by one nucleotide. The rearrangement uses TRBV6-5 and TRBJ1-6, with D perhaps TRBD1 (5 bases). Per the germline V gene, CDR1 is MNHEY and CDR2 is SVGAGI. V shed 0 bases and J shed 8 bases, with 11 bases lying between them. This CDR3 has 15 residues. The CDR3, as DNA: TGTGCCAGCAGTTACTCATGGGGCCACTATTCACCCCTCCACTTT. It encodes CASSYSWGHYSPLHF.

This clonotype has only a few counts. The J gene is TRBJ2-5, the V gene TRBV4-2; the match to TRBD2 covers 8 bases. This CDR3 region has 19 residues. CDR1 and CDR2 (germline): LGHNA, YNFKEQ. Trimming cost V 4 bases and J 4 bases; bases outside gene matches: 20. CDR3 nucleotide sequence: TGTGCCAGCAGCCCCAGTTGGACTAGCCTAGCGGCCTTTGGAGAGACCCAGTACTTC. Translated: CASSPSWTSLAAFGETQYF.

On this clonotype itself: In this CDR3 the conserved last residue, phenylalanine or tryptophan, is missing, so a read error is likely. The rearrangement uses TRBV29-1 and TRBJ2-5, with 8 nucleotides matching TRBD2. The germline gives CDR1 SQVTM, CDR2 ANQGSEA. There are 13 residues in the CDR3. The CDR3 sequence: CSANSGAQDTQYL. In DNA, the CDR3 is TGCAGCGCCAATAGCGGGGCTCAAGATACCCAGTACCTC.

In nucleotides, the CDR3 is TGTGCCAGCAGTGAGCCAAGGGCAGGGATAAAGGCAGAGTCGAACTATGGCTACACCTTC. Its translation is CASSEPRAGIKAESNYGYTF. The chain is built from TRBV6-1 and TRBJ1-2, with a possible D match to TRBD1 (5 bases). CDR1 and CDR2 (germline): MNHNS, SASEGT. The length of the CDR3 is 20 residues. V lost 3 bases to trimming and J lost 2 bases, with 28 bases between them.

The sample holds one count of this clonotype. Germline is not matched at one junction end, which may reflect a read error. This chain links TRBV6-1 with TRBJ2-7; TRBD1 might be the D (5 bases). The CDR3 contains 15 residues. Germline V lookup: CDR1 MNHNS, CDR2 SASEGT. The CDR3 here is CASRRGPDIFYKQYF. The CDR3 nucleotides are TGTGCGAGCAGGCGAGGCCCGGACATTTTCTACAAGCAGTACTTC.

In the case of this clonotype: At one end, the junction sequence differs from germline, possibly due to a read error. The CDR3 sequence is CANSQTSGSSYNEQFF. The CDR3 DNA follows: TGTGCCAACAGCCAGACTAGCGGCAGCTCCTACAATGAGCAGTTCTTC. This rearrangement joins TRBV11-2 to TRBJ2-1, with 9 bases matching TRBD2. Germline CDR1 reads SGHAT; CDR2 reads FQNNGV. This CDR3 has 16 amino acids.

The chain recombines TRBV5-4 with TRBJ2-7, with 9 bases matching TRBD1. The CDR3 loop spans 15 amino acids. The V gene's germline CDR1 is SGHNT and CDR2 YYREEE (reference sequence). Trimming cost V 6 bases and J 5 bases; bases outside gene matches: 12. The CDR3 protein is CASNPTGTGINEQYF. CDR3 sequence (DNA): TGTGCCAGCAACCCAACTGGGACAGGGATCAACGAGCAGTACTTC.

To note about this clonotype: A much larger clonotype is one base distant, so this may be a read error. The V gene is TRBV20-1, the J gene TRBJ2-1; TRBD2 agrees at 12 bases. Germline V gene lookup returns CDR1 DFQATT and CDR2 SNEGSKA (reference sequence). The CDR3 totals 17 residues. V shed 3 bases, J shed 3 bases, and the junction held 9 bases outside the gene matches. The CDR3 sequence: CSARTSGGLSYYNEQFF. The CDR3 coding sequence is TGCAGTGCTAGGACTAGCGGGGGCCTGAGCTACTACAATGAGCAGTTCTTC.

With regard to this clonotype: No conserved phenylalanine or tryptophan ends this CDR3, so it is likely a read error. CDR3 in amino acids: CASSLYYREAEAFS. DNA of the CDR3: TGTGCTAGCAGCTTGTACTACAGGGAGGCTGAAGCTTTCTCT. The rearrangement uses TRBV5-5 and TRBJ1-1, with D tentatively TRBD1 (6 bases). This CDR3 comprises 14 residues. Germline CDR1 and CDR2: SGHKS and YYEKEE (reference sequence).

A word on this clonotype: One end of the junction fails to match germline, which may point to a read error. The gene calls are TRBV11-2 and TRBJ2-1; 8 positions agree with TRBD2. Germline V lookup: CDR1 SGHAT, CDR2 FQNNGV. This CDR3 comprises 17 residues. The CDR3 protein is CASSLDRGGGFYNGQSF. In nucleotides, the CDR3 is TGTGCCAGCAGCTTAGATAGGGGCGGGGGGTTCTACAATGGGCAGTCCTTC.

The chain has TRBV11-1 and TRBJ1-1; TRBD1 might be the D (5 bases). The germline V gene has CDR1 SGHAT and CDR2 FQDESV (reference sequence). There are 15 residues in the CDR3. V was shortened by 3 bases and J by 1 base, with 12 bases between the two germline ends. In DNA, the CDR3 is TGTGCCAGCAGCTTGTCGGACATGGGGAACACTGAAGCTTTCTTT. This sequence encodes CASSLSDMGNTEAFF. The entire variable domain, with the rest obtained from reference TRBV11-1 and TRBJ1-1, is as follows: EAEVAQSPRYKITEKSQAVAFWCDPISGHATLYWYRQILGQGPELLVQFQDESVVDDSQLPKDRFSAERLKGVDSTLKIQPAELGDSAMYLCASSLSDMGNTEAFFGQGTRLTVV.

Of note for this clonotype: One junction end does not reproduce the germline sequence, and a read error may be involved. The V and J genes are TRBV29-1 and TRBJ2-7; no definite D call. There are 13 residues in the CDR3. Per the germline V gene, CDR1 is SQVTM and CDR2 is ANQGSEA. The DNA for the CDR3 is TGCAGCGTCGGGTGGGTATCGACCTACGAGCTGTACTTC. It is translated as CSVGWVSTYELYF.

Concerning this clonotype: One end of the junction fails to match germline, which may point to a read error. The J gene is TRBJ2-7, the V gene TRBV6-1, with D possibly TRBD1 on 6 matching bases. Germline CDR1 and CDR2: MNHNS and SASEGT. The CDR3 spans 15 residues. The DNA of the CDR3 is TGTGCCAGCAGTGAAAGTGGGGGCGTTCCCTACGAGCAATACTTC. Its protein is CASSESGGVPYEQYF.

About this clonotype: Possible read error: a much larger clone is one base away. The chain combines TRBV24-1 with TRBJ2-5; perhaps D is TRBD1 or TRBD2 (5 bases each). This CDR3 has 14 amino acids. The V end lost 7 bases, the J end lost 5 bases, and 16 bases lay between the germline ends. CDR1 KGHDR and CDR2 SFDVKD come from the germline V gene. This CDR3 is CATRVAGTEETQYF. CDR3 nucleotide sequence: TGTGCCACCAGGGTCGCAGGGACGGAGGAGACCCAGTACTTC.

Turning to this clonotype: One end of the junction varies from germline; a read error may be responsible. The gene calls are TRBV12-3 or TRBV12-4 and TRBJ2-7; D is undetermined. This CDR3 is 11 amino acids long. CDR3 coding DNA: TGTGTCAGCAGTTTGAGGTACGAACAGTACTTC. Protein product: CVSSLRYEQYF.

This clonotype came up once. An end of the junction differs from the germline gene, which may be a read error. The rearrangement joins TRBV29-1 to TRBJ2-2; D is perhaps TRBD2 (6 bases). The CDR3 spans 15 residues. CDR1 SQVTM and CDR2 ANQGSEA come from the germline V gene. The DNA for the CDR3 is TGCAGCGTTGGGGCTAGCGCGACGAACACCCGGGAGCTGTTTTTT. Amino acids: CSVGASATNTRELFF.

For this clonotype: At one of its ends the junction is not consistent with the germline gene, which may arise from a read error. The chain couples TRBV10-2 to TRBJ1-1; tentatively, D is TRBD1 (6 bases). Per germline, CDR1 WSHSY and CDR2 SAAADI. This CDR3 is 14 amino acids long. The chain's CDR3 is CASRGRHLDTEAFF. The DNA of the CDR3 is TGCGCTAGCAGGGGACGGCATTTGGACACTGAAGCTTTCTTT.

On this clonotype itself: Germline is not matched at one junction end, which may reflect a read error. The J gene is TRBJ2-7, the V gene TRBV7-8; a weak D match, TRBD1 (6 bases). This CDR3 is built from 15 residues. Germline V lookup: CDR1 SGHVS, CDR2 FQNEAQ. Here the CDR3 DNA reads TGTGCCAGTAGCCCCCGACAGGACATCTCCTACGAGCTGTACTTC. It is translated as CASSPRQDISYELYF.